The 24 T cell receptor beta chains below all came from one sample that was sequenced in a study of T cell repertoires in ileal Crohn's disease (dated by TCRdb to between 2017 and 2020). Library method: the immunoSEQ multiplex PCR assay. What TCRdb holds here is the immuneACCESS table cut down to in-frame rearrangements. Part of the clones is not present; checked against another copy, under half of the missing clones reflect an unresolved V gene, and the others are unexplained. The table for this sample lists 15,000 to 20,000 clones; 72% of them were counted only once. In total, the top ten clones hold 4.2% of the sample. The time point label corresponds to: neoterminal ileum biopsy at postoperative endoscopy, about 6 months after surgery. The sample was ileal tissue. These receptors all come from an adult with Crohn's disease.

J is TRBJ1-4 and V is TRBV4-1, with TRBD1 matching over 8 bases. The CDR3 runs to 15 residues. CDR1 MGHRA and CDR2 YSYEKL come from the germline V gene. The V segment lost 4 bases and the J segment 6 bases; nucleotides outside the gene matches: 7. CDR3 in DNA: TGCGCCAGCAGCCTCCGGACAGGGCTAGATGAAAAACTGTTTTTT. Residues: CASSLRTGLDEKLFF.

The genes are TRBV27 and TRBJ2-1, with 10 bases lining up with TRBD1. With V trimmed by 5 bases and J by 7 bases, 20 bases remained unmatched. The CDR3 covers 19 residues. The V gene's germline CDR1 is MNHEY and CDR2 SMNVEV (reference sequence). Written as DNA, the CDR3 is TGTGCCAGCAGTCGACCCCTGGGCCCCCGGGACAGGGGAGGAAATGAGCAGTTCTTC. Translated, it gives CASSRPLGPRDRGGNEQFF.

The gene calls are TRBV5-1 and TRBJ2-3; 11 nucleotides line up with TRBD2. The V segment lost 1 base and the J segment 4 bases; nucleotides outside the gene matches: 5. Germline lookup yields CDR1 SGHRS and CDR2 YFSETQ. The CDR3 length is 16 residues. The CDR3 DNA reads TGCGCCAGCAGCTTGCGGCTAGCGGGGGGCTCAGATACGCAGTATTTT. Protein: CASSLRLAGGSDTQYF.

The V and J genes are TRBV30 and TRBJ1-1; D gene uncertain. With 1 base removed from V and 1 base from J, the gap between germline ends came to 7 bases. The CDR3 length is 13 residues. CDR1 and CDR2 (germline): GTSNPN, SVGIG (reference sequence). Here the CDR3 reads CAWSARRNTEAFF. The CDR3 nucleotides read TGTGCCTGGAGTGCCAGGCGGAACACTGAAGCTTTCTTT.

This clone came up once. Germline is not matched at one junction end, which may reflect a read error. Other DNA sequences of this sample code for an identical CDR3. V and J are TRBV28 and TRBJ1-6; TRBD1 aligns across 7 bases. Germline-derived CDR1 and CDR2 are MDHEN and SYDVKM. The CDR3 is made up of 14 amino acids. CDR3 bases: TGTGCCAGCAGTGTCGGGACAGTAAATTCCCCCCTCCACTTT. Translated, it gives CASSVGTVNSPLHF.

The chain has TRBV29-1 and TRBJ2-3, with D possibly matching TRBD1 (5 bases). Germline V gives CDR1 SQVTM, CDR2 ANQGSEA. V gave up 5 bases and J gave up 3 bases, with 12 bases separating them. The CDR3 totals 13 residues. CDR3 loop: CSVTQVGTDTQYF. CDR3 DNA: TGCAGCGTTACACAGGTGGGGACAGATACGCAGTATTTT.

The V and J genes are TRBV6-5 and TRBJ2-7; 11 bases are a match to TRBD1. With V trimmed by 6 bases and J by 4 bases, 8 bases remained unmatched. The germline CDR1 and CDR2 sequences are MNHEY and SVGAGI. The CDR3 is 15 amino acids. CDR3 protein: CASSPTGQGGYEQYF. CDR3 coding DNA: TGTGCCAGCAGCCCCACGGGACAGGGGGGTTACGAGCAGTACTTC.

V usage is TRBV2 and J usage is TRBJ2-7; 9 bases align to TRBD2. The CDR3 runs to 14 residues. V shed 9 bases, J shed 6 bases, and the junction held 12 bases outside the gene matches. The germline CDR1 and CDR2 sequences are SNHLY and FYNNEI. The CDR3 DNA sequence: TGTGCCAGTAGAGAGAGCGGGGGGCCGCGCGAGCAGTACTTC. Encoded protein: CASRESGGPREQYF.

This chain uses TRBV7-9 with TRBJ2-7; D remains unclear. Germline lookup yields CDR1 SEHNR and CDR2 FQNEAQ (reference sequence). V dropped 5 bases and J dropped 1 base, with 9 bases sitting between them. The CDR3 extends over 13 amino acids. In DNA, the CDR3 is TGTGCCAGCAGCCAATGGCGGTCCTACGAGCAGTACTTC. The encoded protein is CASSQWRSYEQYF.

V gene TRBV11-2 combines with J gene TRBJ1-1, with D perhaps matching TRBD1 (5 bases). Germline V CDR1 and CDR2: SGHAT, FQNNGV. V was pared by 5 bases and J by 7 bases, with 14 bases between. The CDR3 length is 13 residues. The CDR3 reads CASSPSGQGEAFF. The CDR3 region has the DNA TGTGCCAGCAGCCCATCGGGCCAGGGTGAAGCTTTCTTT.

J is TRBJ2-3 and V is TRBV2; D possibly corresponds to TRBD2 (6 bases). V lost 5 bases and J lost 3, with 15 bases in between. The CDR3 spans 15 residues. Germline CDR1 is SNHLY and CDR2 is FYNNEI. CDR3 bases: TGTGCCAGCAGTCGACTAGTAAGCTTAACAGATACGCAGTATTTT. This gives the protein CASSRLVSLTDTQYF.

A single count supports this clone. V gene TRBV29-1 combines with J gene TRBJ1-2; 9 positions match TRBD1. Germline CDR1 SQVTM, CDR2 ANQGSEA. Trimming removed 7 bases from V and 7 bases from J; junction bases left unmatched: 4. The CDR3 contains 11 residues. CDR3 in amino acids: CSGGQGGGYTF. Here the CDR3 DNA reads TGCAGCGGGGGACAGGGCGGTGGCTACACCTTC.

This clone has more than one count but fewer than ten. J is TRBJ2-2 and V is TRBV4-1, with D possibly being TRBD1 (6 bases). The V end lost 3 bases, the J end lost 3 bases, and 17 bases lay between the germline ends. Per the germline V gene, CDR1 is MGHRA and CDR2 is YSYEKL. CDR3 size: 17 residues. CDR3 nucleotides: TGCGCCAGCAGCCATTATAGGGGGTCGTGGGACACCGGGGAGCTGTTTTTT. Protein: CASSHYRGSWDTGELFF.

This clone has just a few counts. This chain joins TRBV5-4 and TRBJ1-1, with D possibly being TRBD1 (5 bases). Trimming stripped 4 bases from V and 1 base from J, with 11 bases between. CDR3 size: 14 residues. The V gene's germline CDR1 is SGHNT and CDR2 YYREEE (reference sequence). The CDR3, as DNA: TGTGCCAGCAGCGCAACGCAGGGGAACACTGAAGCTTTCTTT. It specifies CASSATQGNTEAFF.

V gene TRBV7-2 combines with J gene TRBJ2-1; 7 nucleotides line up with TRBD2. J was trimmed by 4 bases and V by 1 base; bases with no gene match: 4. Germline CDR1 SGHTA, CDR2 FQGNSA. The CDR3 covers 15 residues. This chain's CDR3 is CASSLVGGTYNEQFF. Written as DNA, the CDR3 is TGTGCCAGCAGCTTAGTCGGGGGGACTTACAATGAGCAGTTCTTC.

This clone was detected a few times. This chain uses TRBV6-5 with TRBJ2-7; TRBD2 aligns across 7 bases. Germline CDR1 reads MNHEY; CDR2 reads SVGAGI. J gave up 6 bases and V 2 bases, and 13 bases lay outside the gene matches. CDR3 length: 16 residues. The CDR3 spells CASSYGRGGPVGEQYF. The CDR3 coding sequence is TGTGCCAGCAGTTACGGGCGGGGAGGGCCGGTTGGCGAGCAGTACTTC.

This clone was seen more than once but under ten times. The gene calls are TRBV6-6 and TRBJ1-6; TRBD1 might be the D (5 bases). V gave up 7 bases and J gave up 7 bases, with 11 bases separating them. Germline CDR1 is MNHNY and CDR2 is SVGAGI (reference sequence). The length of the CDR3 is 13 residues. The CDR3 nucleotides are TGTGCCAGCAACGGGGACTTGAATTCACCCCTCCACTTT. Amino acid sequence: CASNGDLNSPLHF.

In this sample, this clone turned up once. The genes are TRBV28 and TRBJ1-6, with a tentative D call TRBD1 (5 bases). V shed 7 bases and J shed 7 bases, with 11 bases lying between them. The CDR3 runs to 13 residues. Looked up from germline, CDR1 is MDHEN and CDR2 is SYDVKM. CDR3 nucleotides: TGTGCCAGCACCGGGCAGGGAAATTCACCCCTCCACTTT. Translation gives CASTGQGNSPLHF.

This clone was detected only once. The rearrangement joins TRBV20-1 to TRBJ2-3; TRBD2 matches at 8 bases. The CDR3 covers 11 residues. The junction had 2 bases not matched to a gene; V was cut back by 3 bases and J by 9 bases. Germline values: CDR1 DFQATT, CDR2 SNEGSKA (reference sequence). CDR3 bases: TGCAGTGCTAGCCGCGGGGGGACGCAGTATTTT. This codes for CSASRGGTQYF.

For the CDR3, the DNA is TGTGCCAGCAGCTTAACGTCCAGGGCAGCGCAGTATTTT. Residues: CASSLTSRAAQYF. The V gene is TRBV7-3, the J gene TRBJ2-3, with a weak D call TRBD1 (5 bases). Looked up from germline, CDR1 is SGHTA and CDR2 is FQGTGA. V was trimmed by 0 bases and J by 10 bases, leaving 11 bases between them. This CDR3 is built from 13 residues.

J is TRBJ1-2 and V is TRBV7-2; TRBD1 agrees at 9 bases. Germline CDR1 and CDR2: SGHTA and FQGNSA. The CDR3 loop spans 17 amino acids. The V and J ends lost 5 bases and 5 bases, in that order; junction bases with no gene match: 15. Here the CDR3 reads CASSQLSQGASGYGYTF. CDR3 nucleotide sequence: TGTGCCAGCAGCCAACTCTCACAGGGGGCTTCCGGGTATGGCTACACCTTC.

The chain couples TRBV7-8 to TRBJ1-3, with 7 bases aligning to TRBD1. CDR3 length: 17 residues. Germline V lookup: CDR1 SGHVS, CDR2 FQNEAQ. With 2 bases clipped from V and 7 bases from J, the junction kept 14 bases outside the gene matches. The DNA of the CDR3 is TGTGCCAGCAGCTTAAAATCATTGGACAGGTCTCGGAACACCATATATTTT. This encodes CASSLKSLDRSRNTIYF.

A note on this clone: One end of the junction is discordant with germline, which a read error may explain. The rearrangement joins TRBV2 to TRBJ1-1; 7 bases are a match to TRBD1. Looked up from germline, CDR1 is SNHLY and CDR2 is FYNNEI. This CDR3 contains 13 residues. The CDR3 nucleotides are TGTGCCAGCAGTATGACAGGGTTGACTGAAGTTTTCTTT. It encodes CASSMTGLTEVFF.

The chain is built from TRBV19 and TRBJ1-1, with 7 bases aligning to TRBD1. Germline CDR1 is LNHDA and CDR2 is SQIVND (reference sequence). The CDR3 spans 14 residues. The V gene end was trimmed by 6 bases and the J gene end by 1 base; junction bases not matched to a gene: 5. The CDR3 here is CASRAGGSNTEAFF. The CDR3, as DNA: TGTGCCAGTAGGGCAGGGGGATCGAACACTGAAGCTTTCTTT.